These T cell receptor beta chains were read from a single sample in a study of shared clonotypes between healthy human individuals. Method: immunoSEQ multiplex PCR; TCRdb's copy keeps in-frame clones and lacks some. This table has about 1.4 million clones, 95% to 97% appearing once. The sequencing sample was made of naive CD4+ T cells sorted from blood. The receptor source for this set is a man aged 25 to 40 in good health. Both conserved end residues are part of each CDR3. D genes are given only for firm matches. Not all rows give a size; the values are once, few, many and, for expanded clones, a class.

d_gene: -; len: 16; abundance: -; v_gene: TRBV9; j_gene: TRBJ1-1; CDR3aa: CASSPSRGGGGTEAFF; CDR3nt: TGTGCCAGCAGCCCGTCCCGGGGGGGCGGGGGCACTGAAGCTTTCTTT
d_gene: -; len: 14; abundance: once; v_gene: TRBV2; j_gene: TRBJ2-7; CDR3aa: CASTVGRVSYEQYF; CDR3nt: TGTGCCAGCACCGTTGGGCGAGTTTCCTACGAGCAGTACTTC
d_gene: -; len: 13; abundance: once; v_gene: TRBV11-3; j_gene: TRBJ2-1; CDR3aa: CASSLGNYNEQFF; CDR3nt: TGTGCCAGCAGCTTAGGGAACTACAATGAGCAGTTCTTC
d_gene: -; len: 14; abundance: -; v_gene: TRBV2; j_gene: TRBJ1-4; CDR3aa: CASSEWTANEKHIF; CDR3nt: TGTGCCAGCAGTGAGTGGACAGCTAATGAAAAACACATTTTT
d_gene: TRBD2; len: 17; abundance: -; v_gene: TRBV28; j_gene: TRBJ2-1; CDR3aa: CASSPGVSGRPSDEQFF; CDR3nt: TGTGCCAGCAGTCCCGGCGTTAGCGGGAGGCCAAGCGATGAGCAGTTCTTC
d_gene: TRBD2; len: 16; abundance: -; v_gene: TRBV11-2; j_gene: TRBJ2-3; CDR3aa: CASSFGGALGTDTQYF; CDR3nt: TGTGCCAGCAGCTTCGGGGGGGCTCTTGGCACAGATACGCAGTATTTT
d_gene: TRBD2; len: 14; abundance: -; v_gene: TRBV29-1; j_gene: TRBJ2-7; CDR3aa: CSVDLLAGSYEQYF; CDR3nt: TGCAGCGTTGATCTACTAGCGGGATCCTACGAGCAGTACTTC
d_gene: -; len: 15; abundance: -; v_gene: TRBV15; j_gene: TRBJ2-1; CDR3aa: CATSSYGEGGNEQFF; CDR3nt: TGTGCCACCAGCAGCTACGGGGAGGGGGGCAATGAGCAGTTCTTC
d_gene: -; len: 14; abundance: -; v_gene: TRBV6-5; j_gene: TRBJ1-5; CDR3aa: CASSYVAGLQPQHF; CDR3nt: TGTGCCAGCAGTTACGTGGCAGGGCTTCAGCCCCAGCATTTT
d_gene: -; len: 14; abundance: -; v_gene: TRBV19; j_gene: TRBJ2-3; CDR3aa: CASSTSRATDTQYF; CDR3nt: TGTGCCAGTAGTACGTCGAGGGCTACAGATACGCAGTATTTT
d_gene: -; len: 12; abundance: -; v_gene: TRBV30; j_gene: TRBJ1-2; CDR3aa: CACPLGLRGYTF; CDR3nt: TGTGCCTGCCCCCTAGGACTTCGAGGCTACACCTTC
d_gene: -; len: 13; abundance: -; v_gene: TRBV5-4; j_gene: TRBJ1-5; CDR3aa: CASSLDPGGPQHF; CDR3nt: TGTGCCAGCAGCTTGGATCCCGGAGGGCCCCAGCATTTT
d_gene: -; len: 15; abundance: -; v_gene: TRBV4-3; j_gene: TRBJ1-1; CDR3aa: CASSRKKGVNTEAFF; CDR3nt: TGCGCCAGCAGCCGGAAAAAAGGGGTGAACACTGAAGCTTTCTTT
d_gene: -; len: 15; abundance: -; v_gene: TRBV4-3; j_gene: TRBJ2-7; CDR3aa: CASSLGTGGLYEQYF; CDR3nt: TGCGCCAGCAGCCTCGGAACCGGGGGGCTCTACGAGCAGTACTTC
d_gene: TRBD1; len: 13; abundance: -; v_gene: TRBV6-1; j_gene: TRBJ1-5; CDR3aa: CASTDRGDQPQHF; CDR3nt: TGTGCCAGCACGGACAGGGGCGATCAGCCCCAGCATTTT
d_gene: TRBD1; len: 15; abundance: -; v_gene: TRBV28; j_gene: TRBJ2-7; CDR3aa: CASRRDRGPAGEQYF; CDR3nt: TGTGCCAGCAGACGTGACAGGGGTCCTGCGGGGGAGCAGTACTTC
d_gene: -; len: 13; abundance: -; v_gene: TRBV6-5; j_gene: TRBJ1-1; CDR3aa: CASSYFSDTEAFF; CDR3nt: TGTGCCAGCAGTTATTTCAGTGACACTGAAGCTTTCTTT
d_gene: -; len: 19; abundance: -; v_gene: TRBV4-3; j_gene: TRBJ2-6; CDR3aa: CASSEKAMGLVTGANVLTF; CDR3nt: TGCGCCAGCAGCGAGAAGGCCATGGGCTTGGTGACTGGGGCCAACGTCCTGACTTTC
d_gene: TRBD1; len: 16; abundance: -; v_gene: TRBV5-1; j_gene: TRBJ2-5; CDR3aa: CASSFLGQGIQETQYF; CDR3nt: TGCGCCAGCAGCTTCCTGGGACAGGGAATCCAAGAGACCCAGTACTTC
d_gene: -; len: 15; abundance: -; v_gene: TRBV19; j_gene: TRBJ1-5; CDR3aa: CASTSLGQINQPQHF; CDR3nt: TGTGCCAGTACCTCGTTAGGGCAGATAAATCAGCCCCAGCATTTT